Below are 23 T cell receptor beta chains sequenced from a single sample in a study of blood T cells in healthy people across ages. The use of a sample-barcoded 5' primer and a J-beta primer mix characterized a second PCR of roughly 6 to 11 cycles. TCRdb processed the 5' RACE reads anew with MiXCR; each CDR3 protein has one entry. Altogether roughly 700,000 distinct CDR3 sequences are present, about 25% being singletons, with the ten largest covering just under 9.5%. This sample also belongs to another study, concerning T cells of mothers and their children.

What was sequenced was blood. The source is a boy between 10 and 17 years old in good health.

This clonotype occurred a few times. The chain has TRBV7-2 and TRBJ2-7; D perhaps matches TRBD1 (5 bases). Between the trimmed V and J ends, which lost 1 base and 3 bases, there was a span of 13 bases. This CDR3 has 15 amino acids. Germline V gives CDR1 SGHTA, CDR2 FQGNSA. Here the CDR3 reads CASSLGGSAYYEQYF. The CDR3 DNA reads TGTGCCAGCAGCTTAGGGGGCTCCGCATACTACGAGCAGTACTTC.

This clonotype was picked up a small number of times. The V call is TRBV20-1, the J call TRBJ2-5; either TRBD1 or TRBD2 may supply D (5 bases each). This CDR3 has 16 amino acids. CDR1 DFQATT and CDR2 SNEGSKA come from the germline V gene (reference sequence). Trimming took 0 bases from V and 4 from J, leaving 18 bases between them. The CDR3 here is CSARDLRFGGGETQYF. CDR3 nucleotide sequence: TGCAGTGCTAGAGATTTGCGTTTTGGTGGGGGAGAGACCCAGTACTTC.

The table lists this clonotype with a few counts. The chain recombines TRBV5-5 with TRBJ2-1; unclear D gene. The CDR3 is 14 amino acids. V lost 0 bases and J 6 bases, leaving 10 bases between the germline ends. The germline gives CDR1 SGHKS, CDR2 YYEKEE (reference sequence). CDR3 in DNA: TGTGCCAGCAGCTTGGTGTTCAGTAGCAATGAGCAGTTCTTC. Protein product: CASSLVFSSNEQFF.

In this sample, this clonotype turned up a few times. The J gene is TRBJ2-7, the V gene TRBV10-3; 7 bases match TRBD1. V shed 7 bases, J shed 0 bases, and the junction held 6 bases outside the gene matches. The germline gives CDR1 ENHRY, CDR2 SYGVKD. This CDR3 is built from 14 residues. The CDR3 coding sequence is TGTGCCATCAATACAGAGGGGGCCTCCTACGAGCAGTACTTC. Translation: CAINTEGASYEQYF.

The CDR3 sequence is CASSLAFSEISTDTQYF. The CDR3 bases are TGTGCCAGCAGCTTAGCTTTTAGCGAGATATCCACAGATACGCAGTATTTT. V and J are TRBV13 and TRBJ2-3, with D possibly TRBD2 on 5 matching bases. CDR1 and CDR2 (germline): PRHDT, FYEKMQ (reference sequence). This CDR3 is built from 17 residues. Deletions cut 1 base from V and 2 bases from J, with 16 bases between.

This clonotype came up a few times. The chain carries TRBV18 and TRBJ2-3; D call uncertain. From germline, CDR1 is KGHSH and CDR2 LQKENI. Trimming removed 1 base at V and 6 bases at J, with 8 bases between. The CDR3 runs to 13 residues. The CDR3 region is CASSPQQGDTQYF. DNA of the CDR3: TGTGCCAGCTCACCACAGCAAGGGGATACGCAGTATTTT. The full variable domain, in which reference TRBV18 and TRBJ2-3 provide the parts outside the CDR3, is NAGVMQNPRHLVRRRGQEARLRCSPMKGHSHVYWYRQLPEEGLKFMVYLQKENIIDESGMPKERFSAEFPKEGPSILRIQQVVRGDSAAYFCASSPQQGDTQYFGPGTRLTVL.

V is TRBV10-3 and J is TRBJ1-6; D is unresolved. Trimming took off 3 bases at V and 9 bases at J, with 27 bases between the two ends. The CDR3 loop spans 19 amino acids. Germline values: CDR1 ENHRY, CDR2 SYGVKD. CDR3 nucleotides: TGTGCCATCAGTGAATTCTATAATTCGCAGGCTCGCCCTCTTTCACCCCTCCACTTT. As protein: CAISEFYNSQARPLSPLHF.

This clonotype was seen only once. V gene TRBV7-9 combines with J gene TRBJ2-7; weak D call: TRBD2 (6 bases). The CDR3 has 15 amino acids. Germline lookup yields CDR1 SEHNR and CDR2 FQNEAQ (reference sequence). Trimming removed 0 bases at V and 6 bases at J, with 15 bases between. CDR3 region: CASSLASILGGEQYF. For the CDR3, the DNA is TGTGCCAGCAGCTTAGCCTCGATCCTGGGGGGCGAGCAGTACTTC.

The V and J genes are TRBV29-1 and TRBJ1-3, with D perhaps TRBD1 (5 bases). V was pared by 1 base and J by 0 bases, with 13 bases between. The germline V gene encodes CDR1 SQVTM and CDR2 ANQGSEA. This CDR3 spans 16 amino acids. The CDR3 DNA is TGCAGCGTTGAAGTCTCGGACAAACACTCTGGAAACACCATATATTTT. Protein: CSVEVSDKHSGNTIYF.

The genes are TRBV4-3 and TRBJ2-1; 8 bases align to TRBD2. The length of the CDR3 is 15 residues. CDR1 LGHNA and CDR2 YSLEER come from the germline V gene. V trimming: 2 bases; J trimming: 2 bases; junction bases outside the gene matches: 2. The CDR3 DNA follows: TGCGCCAGCAGCCAAAGAGCGGGGGCCTACAATGAGCAGTTCTTC. Amino acid sequence: CASSQRAGAYNEQFF.

The table lists this clonotype with many counts. The chain uses TRBV12-3 or TRBV12-4 and TRBJ2-5; D is unresolved. The CDR3 extends over 14 amino acids. Trimming cost V 2 bases and J 4 bases, with 11 bases left between them. The CDR3 sequence: CASSLFGLGETQYF. CDR3 nucleotides: TGTGCCAGCAGTTTATTTGGGTTAGGAGAGACCCAGTACTTC.

This clonotype has only a few counts. The chain recombines TRBV3-1 with TRBJ2-1, with TRBD2 as a possible D gene (5 bases). Trimming cost V 3 bases and J 9 bases, with 9 bases left between them. CDR3 length: 12 amino acids. The V gene's germline CDR1 is LGHDT and CDR2 YNNKEL (reference sequence). The CDR3 DNA reads as TGTGCCAGCAGCCACCTAGCTTTTGAGCAGTTCTTC. It codes for CASSHLAFEQFF.

This clonotype was seen only a few times. The rearrangement joins TRBV27 to TRBJ2-3; D possibly uses TRBD1 or TRBD2 (5 bases each). The CDR3 consists of 15 residues. Trimming left V 3 bases short and J 0 bases short, with 10 bases between. Looked up from germline, CDR1 is MNHEY and CDR2 is SMNVEV (reference sequence). CDR3 protein: CASSFGTPSTDTQYF. In nucleotides, the CDR3 is TGTGCCAGCAGTTTTGGGACCCCAAGCACAGATACGCAGTATTTT.

This clonotype was recorded many times. The chain employs TRBV4-1 and TRBJ2-7; a weak D match, TRBD1 (5 bases). CDR1 and CDR2 from the germline V gene are MGHRA and YSYEKL. This CDR3 spans 14 amino acids. V lost 1 base to trimming and J lost 5 bases, with 12 bases between them. The DNA for the CDR3 is TGCGCCAGCAGCCAAGCCCAGGGTGCCGACGAGCAGTACTTC. The encoded protein is CASSQAQGADEQYF.

The J gene is TRBJ2-1, the V gene TRBV5-1; possible D gene TRBD1, 6 bases. The J call may be mistaken, given a closer DNA end match to TRBJ2-5. This CDR3 has 15 amino acids. CDR1 is SGHRS, CDR2 YFSETQ, per germline. This CDR3 is CASSLQQGNEETQYF. CDR3 DNA sequence: TGCGCCAGCAGCTTGCAACAGGGAAACGAAGAGACCCAGTACTTC.

The genes are TRBV5-1 and TRBJ2-7; 10 bases agree with TRBD2. The length of the CDR3 is 15 residues. Germline V gene sequence: CDR1 SGHRS, CDR2 YFSETQ. V gave up 2 bases and J gave up 3 bases; unmatched junction bases: 5. The CDR3 spells CASSLALAGDYEQYF. The CDR3 DNA sequence: TGCGCCAGCAGCTTAGCCCTAGCGGGGGACTACGAGCAGTACTTC.

This chain uses TRBV18 with TRBJ2-5; D unclear. In germline, CDR1 is KGHSH, CDR2 LQKENI. Trimming pared 3 bases from V and 5 bases from J, leaving 10 bases between. CDR3 size: 13 residues. The CDR3 spells CASSPSRIETQYF. CDR3 in DNA: TGTGCCAGCTCACCTTCTCGCATTGAGACCCAGTACTTC.

CDR3 amino acids: CASSPPTGLVGETQYF. The DNA for the CDR3 is TGTGCCAGCTCACCACCGACGGGATTAGTAGGAGAGACCCAGTACTTC. This chain connects TRBV18 to TRBJ2-5; D perhaps matches TRBD2 (5 bases). The CDR3 contains 16 residues. Trimming shortened V by 0 bases and J by 4 bases, and 15 bases separated the two germline ends. CDR1 is KGHSH and CDR2 is LQKENI in the germline V gene.

The CDR3 DNA follows: TGTGCCAGCAGCGTAGCAGGGGCGCCCTACGAGCAGTACTTC. It yields the protein CASSVAGAPYEQYF. J is TRBJ2-7 and V is TRBV9, with a possible D match to TRBD1 (6 bases). There are 14 residues in the CDR3. Trimming removed 0 bases at V and 2 bases at J, with 9 bases between. The germline gives CDR1 SGDLS, CDR2 YYNGEE.

The V and J genes are TRBV6-5 and TRBJ2-3, with TRBD2 matching over 8 bases. This CDR3 has 16 amino acids. The J segment lost 2 bases and the V segment lost 0 bases, leaving 4 bases of the junction unmatched. Germline V lookup: CDR1 MNHEY, CDR2 SVGAGI. The CDR3 DNA is TGTGCCAGCAGTTACTCGCCCGGGGGGGCCACAGATACGCAGTATTTT. This codes for CASSYSPGGATDTQYF.

This clonotype has a handful of counts. The chain carries TRBV15 and TRBJ1-2; TRBD1 aligns across 8 bases. The V and J ends lost 4 bases and 7 bases, in that order; junction bases with no gene match: 5. CDR3 length equals 13 residues. Germline CDR1 LNHNV, CDR2 YYDKDF (reference sequence). CDR3 in amino acids: CATSTNRGTGYTF. The CDR3 DNA sequence: TGTGCCACCAGCACCAACAGGGGGACTGGCTACACCTTC.

This clonotype was counted between two and nine times. This sequence joins TRBV20-1 and TRBJ2-3, with TRBD2 as a possible D gene (5 bases). The germline V gene encodes CDR1 DFQATT and CDR2 SNEGSKA (reference sequence). The CDR3 is made up of 15 amino acids. V was shortened by 0 bases and J by 0 bases, with 10 bases between the two germline ends. CDR3 sequence: CSARESGWSTDTQYF. In DNA form, the CDR3 reads TGCAGTGCTAGAGAAAGCGGATGGAGCACAGATACGCAGTATTTT.

The chain uses TRBV6-1 and TRBJ2-7, with TRBD1 identical over 11 bases. Germline CDR1 MNHNS, CDR2 SASEGT. Losses at the gene ends were 5 bases for V and 2 bases for J; bases not matched to a gene: 8. The CDR3 has 16 amino acids. The CDR3 sequence is CASSPQPGQGAYEQYF. For the CDR3, the DNA is TGTGCCAGCAGTCCCCAACCGGGACAGGGGGCCTACGAGCAGTACTTC.